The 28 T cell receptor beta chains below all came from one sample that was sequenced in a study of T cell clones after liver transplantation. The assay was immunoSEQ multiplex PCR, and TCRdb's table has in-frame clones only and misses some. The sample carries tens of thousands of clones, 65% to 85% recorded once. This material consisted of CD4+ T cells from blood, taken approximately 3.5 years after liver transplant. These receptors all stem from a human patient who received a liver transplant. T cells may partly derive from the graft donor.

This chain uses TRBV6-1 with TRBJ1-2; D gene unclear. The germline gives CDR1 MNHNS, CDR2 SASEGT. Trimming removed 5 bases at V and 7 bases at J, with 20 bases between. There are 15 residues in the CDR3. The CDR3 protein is CASSSYTGLTSGYTF. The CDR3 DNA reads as TGTGCCAGCAGTTCCTATACCGGGTTGACGAGTGGCTACACCTTC.

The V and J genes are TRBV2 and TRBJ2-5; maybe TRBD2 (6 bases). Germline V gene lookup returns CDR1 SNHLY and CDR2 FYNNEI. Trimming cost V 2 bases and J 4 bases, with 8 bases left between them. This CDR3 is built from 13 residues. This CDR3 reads CASSERGLETQYF. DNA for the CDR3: TGTGCCAGCAGTGAACGGGGACTAGAGACCCAGTACTTC.

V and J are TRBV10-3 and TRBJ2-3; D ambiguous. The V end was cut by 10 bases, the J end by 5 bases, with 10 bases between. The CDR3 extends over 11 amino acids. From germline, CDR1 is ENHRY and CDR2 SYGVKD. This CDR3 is CATGRRDTQYF. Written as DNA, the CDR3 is TGTGCCACCGGACGGAGAGATACGCAGTATTTT.

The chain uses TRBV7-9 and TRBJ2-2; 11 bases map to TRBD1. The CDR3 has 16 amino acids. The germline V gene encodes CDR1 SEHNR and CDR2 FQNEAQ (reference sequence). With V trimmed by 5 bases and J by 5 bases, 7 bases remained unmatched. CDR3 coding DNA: TGTGCCAGCAGCCGCCAGGGGACAGGGGGAACCGGGGAGCTGTTTTTT. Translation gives CASSRQGTGGTGELFF. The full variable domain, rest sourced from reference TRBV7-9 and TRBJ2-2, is DTGVSQNPRHKITKRGQNVTFRCDPISEHNRLYWYRQTLGQGPEFLTYFQNEAQLEKSRLLSDRFSAERPKGSFSTLEIQRTEQGDSAMYLCASSRQGTGGTGELFFGEGSRLTVL.

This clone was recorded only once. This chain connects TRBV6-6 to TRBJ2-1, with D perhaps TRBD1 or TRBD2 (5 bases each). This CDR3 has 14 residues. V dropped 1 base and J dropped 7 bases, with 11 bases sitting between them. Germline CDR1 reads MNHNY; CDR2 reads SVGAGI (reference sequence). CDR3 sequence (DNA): TGTGCCAGCAGTTACTTGGGGGTGGAAAATGAGCAGTTCTTC. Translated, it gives CASSYLGVENEQFF.

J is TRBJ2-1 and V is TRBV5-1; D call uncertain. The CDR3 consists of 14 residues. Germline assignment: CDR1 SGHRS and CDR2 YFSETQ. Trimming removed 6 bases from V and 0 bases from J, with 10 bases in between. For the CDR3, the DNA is TGCGCCAGCACCTTTTCGGGCTCCTACAATGAGCAGTTCTTC. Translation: CASTFSGSYNEQFF.

The CDR3 is CASRGETGFYGYTF. The CDR3 bases are TGTGCCAGCAGGGGAGAGACAGGGTTCTATGGCTACACCTTC. The chain combines TRBV2 with TRBJ1-2; 7 bases align to TRBD1. In germline, CDR1 is SNHLY, CDR2 FYNNEI. The CDR3 runs 14 residues. V lost 6 bases to trimming and J lost 4 bases; unmatched junction nucleotides: 8.

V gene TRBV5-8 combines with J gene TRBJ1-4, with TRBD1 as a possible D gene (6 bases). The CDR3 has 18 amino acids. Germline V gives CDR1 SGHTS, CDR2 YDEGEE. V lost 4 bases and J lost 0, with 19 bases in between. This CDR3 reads CASSRGSDRVATNEKLFF. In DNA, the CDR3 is TGTGCCAGCAGCCGGGGTTCGGACAGAGTAGCAACTAATGAAAAACTGTTTTTT.

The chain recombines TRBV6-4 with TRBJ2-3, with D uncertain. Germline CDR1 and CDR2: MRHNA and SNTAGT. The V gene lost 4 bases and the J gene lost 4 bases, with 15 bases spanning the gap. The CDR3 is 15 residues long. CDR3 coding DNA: TGTGCCAGCAGTGTAGGTAGGGCCAGCGCAGATACGCAGTATTTT. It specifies CASSVGRASADTQYF.

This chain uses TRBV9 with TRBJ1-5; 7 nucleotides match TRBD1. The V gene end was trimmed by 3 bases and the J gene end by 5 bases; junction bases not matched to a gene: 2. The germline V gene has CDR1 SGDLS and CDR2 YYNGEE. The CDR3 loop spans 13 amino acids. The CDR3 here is CASSATGYQPQHF. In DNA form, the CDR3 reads TGTGCCAGCAGCGCGACAGGGTATCAGCCCCAGCATTTT. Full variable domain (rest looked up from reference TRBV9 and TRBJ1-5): DSGVTQTPKHLITATGQRVTLRCSPRSGDLSVYWYQQSLDQGLQFLIQYYNGEERAKGNILERFSAQQFPDLHSELNLSSLELGDSALYFCASSATGYQPQHFGDGTRLSIL.

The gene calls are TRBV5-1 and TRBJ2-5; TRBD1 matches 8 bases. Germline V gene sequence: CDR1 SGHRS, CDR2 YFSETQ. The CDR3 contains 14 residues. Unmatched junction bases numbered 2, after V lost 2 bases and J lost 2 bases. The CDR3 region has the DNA TGCGCCAGCAGCTTCCAGGGGGCACAAGAGACCCAGTACTTC. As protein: CASSFQGAQETQYF.

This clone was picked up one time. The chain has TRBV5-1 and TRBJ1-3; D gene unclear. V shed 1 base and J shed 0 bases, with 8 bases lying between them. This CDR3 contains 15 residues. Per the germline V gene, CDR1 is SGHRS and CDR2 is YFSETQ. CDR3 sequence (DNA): TGCGCCAGCAGCTTGCGTGGAGACTCTGGAAACACCATATATTTT. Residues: CASSLRGDSGNTIYF.

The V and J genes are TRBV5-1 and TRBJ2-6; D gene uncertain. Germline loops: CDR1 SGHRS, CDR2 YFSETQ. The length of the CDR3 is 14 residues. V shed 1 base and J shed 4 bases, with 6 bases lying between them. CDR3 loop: CASSLFSGANVLTF. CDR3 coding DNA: TGCGCCAGCAGCTTGTTTTCAGGGGCCAACGTCCTGACTTTC.

The DNA for the CDR3 is TGTGCCAGCTCACCACGGACAGGGCTTAACACAGATACGCAGTATTTT. Encoded protein: CASSPRTGLNTDTQYF. V is TRBV18 and J is TRBJ2-3; 8 nucleotides agree with TRBD1. This CDR3 is 16 amino acids long. Germline V gives CDR1 KGHSH, CDR2 LQKENI. Losses at the gene ends were 1 base for V and 2 bases for J; bases not matched to a gene: 5.

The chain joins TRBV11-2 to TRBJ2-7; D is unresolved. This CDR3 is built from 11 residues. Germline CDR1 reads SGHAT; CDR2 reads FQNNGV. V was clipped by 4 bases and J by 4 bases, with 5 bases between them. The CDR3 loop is CASSSQYEQYF. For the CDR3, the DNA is TGTGCCAGCAGCTCTCAATACGAGCAGTACTTC.

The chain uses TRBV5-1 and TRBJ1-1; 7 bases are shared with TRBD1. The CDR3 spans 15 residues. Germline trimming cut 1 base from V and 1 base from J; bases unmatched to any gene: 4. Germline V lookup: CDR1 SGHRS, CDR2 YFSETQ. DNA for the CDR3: TGCGCCAGCAGCTTGATCACAGGGGCGAACACTGAAGCTTTCTTT. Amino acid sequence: CASSLITGANTEAFF.

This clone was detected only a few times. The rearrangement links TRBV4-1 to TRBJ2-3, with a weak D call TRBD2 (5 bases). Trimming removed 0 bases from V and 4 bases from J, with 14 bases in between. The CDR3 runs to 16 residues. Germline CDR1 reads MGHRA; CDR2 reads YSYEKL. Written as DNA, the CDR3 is TGCGCCAGCAGCCAAGATACCTCCGGGATGGCAGATACGCAGTATTTT. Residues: CASSQDTSGMADTQYF.

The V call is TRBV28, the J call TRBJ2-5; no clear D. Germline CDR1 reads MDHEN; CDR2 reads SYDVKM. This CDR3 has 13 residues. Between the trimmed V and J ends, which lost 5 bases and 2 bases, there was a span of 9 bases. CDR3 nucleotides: TGTGCCAGCAGTGTGACAACTCAAGAGACCCAGTACTTC. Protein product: CASSVTTQETQYF.

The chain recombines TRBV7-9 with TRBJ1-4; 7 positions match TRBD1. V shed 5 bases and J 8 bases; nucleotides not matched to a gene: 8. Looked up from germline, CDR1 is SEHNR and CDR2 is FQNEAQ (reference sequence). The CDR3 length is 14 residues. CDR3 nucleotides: TGTGCCAGCAGCCCGATGGCAGGGGGGGAAAAACTGTTTTTT. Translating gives CASSPMAGGEKLFF.

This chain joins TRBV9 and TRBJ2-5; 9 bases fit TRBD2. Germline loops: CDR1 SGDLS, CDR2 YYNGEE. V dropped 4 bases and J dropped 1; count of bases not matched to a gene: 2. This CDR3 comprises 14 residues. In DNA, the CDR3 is TGTGCCAGCAGCCCGACTAGCGGCCAAGAGACCCAGTACTTC. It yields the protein CASSPTSGQETQYF.

The CDR3 nucleotides read TGTGCCAGCATCACTGAATCCTCGAGGACCAGGGGGCCCACGAACACCGGGGAGCTGTTTTTT. Translation gives CASITESSRTRGPTNTGELFF. The gene calls are TRBV27 and TRBJ2-2, with 8 bases matching TRBD1. CDR3 length equals 21 residues. J gave up 0 bases and V 7 bases, and 22 bases lay outside the gene matches. Germline assignment: CDR1 MNHEY and CDR2 SMNVEV (reference sequence).

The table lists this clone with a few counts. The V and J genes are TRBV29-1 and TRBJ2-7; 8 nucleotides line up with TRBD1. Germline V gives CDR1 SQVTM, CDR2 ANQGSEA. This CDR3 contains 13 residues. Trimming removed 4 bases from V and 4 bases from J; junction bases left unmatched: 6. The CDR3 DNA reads TGCAGCGTTGGACACAGGGGGACTTACGAGCAGTACTTC. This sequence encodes CSVGHRGTYEQYF.

The CDR3 spells CASREQGNTEAFF. The CDR3 DNA is TGTGCCAGTAGGGAACAGGGGAACACTGAAGCTTTCTTT. The V and J genes are TRBV19 and TRBJ1-1, with a tentative D call TRBD1 (6 bases). The germline V gene encodes CDR1 LNHDA and CDR2 SQIVND (reference sequence). V gave up 6 bases and J gave up 1 base, with 9 bases separating them. This CDR3 has 13 amino acids.

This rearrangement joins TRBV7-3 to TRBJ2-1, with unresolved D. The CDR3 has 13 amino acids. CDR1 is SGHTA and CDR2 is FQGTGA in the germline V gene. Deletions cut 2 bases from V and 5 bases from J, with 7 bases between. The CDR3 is CASSLDHDNEQFF. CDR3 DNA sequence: TGTGCCAGCAGCTTAGATCACGACAATGAGCAGTTCTTC.

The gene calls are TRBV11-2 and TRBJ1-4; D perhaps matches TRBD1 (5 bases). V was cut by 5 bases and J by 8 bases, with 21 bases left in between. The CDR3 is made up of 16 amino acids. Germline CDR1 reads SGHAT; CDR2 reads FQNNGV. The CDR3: CASSLRGDGVNEKLFF. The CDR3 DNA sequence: TGTGCCAGCAGCCTCAGAGGGGACGGGGTTAACGAAAAACTGTTTTTT.

CDR3: CASSPGSGVNYGYTF. Written as DNA, the CDR3 is TGTGCCAGCAGCCCAGGGTCGGGGGTAAACTATGGCTACACCTTC. The rearrangement links TRBV7-2 to TRBJ1-2; D may be TRBD1 (5 bases). V shed 5 bases and J shed 2 bases, with 15 bases lying between them. The CDR3 covers 15 residues. From germline, CDR1 is SGHTA and CDR2 FQGNSA. Complete variable domain (other parts from reference TRBV7-2 and TRBJ1-2): GAGVSQSPSNKVTEKGKDVELRCDPISGHTALYWYRQSLGQGLEFLIYFQGNSAPDKSGLPSDRFSAERTGGSVSTLTIQRTQQEDSAVYLCASSPGSGVNYGYTFGSGTRLTVV.

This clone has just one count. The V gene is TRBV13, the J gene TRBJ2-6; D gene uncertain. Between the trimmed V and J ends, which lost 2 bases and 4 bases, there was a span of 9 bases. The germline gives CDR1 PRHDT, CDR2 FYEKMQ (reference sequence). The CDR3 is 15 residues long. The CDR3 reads CASSLLRVGANVLTF. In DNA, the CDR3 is TGTGCCAGCAGCTTATTAAGGGTCGGGGCCAACGTCCTGACTTTC.

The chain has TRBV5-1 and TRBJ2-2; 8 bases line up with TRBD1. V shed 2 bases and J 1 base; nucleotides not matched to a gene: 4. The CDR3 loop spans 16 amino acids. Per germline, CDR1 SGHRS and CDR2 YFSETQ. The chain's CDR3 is CASSFSGTGNTGELFF. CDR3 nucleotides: TGCGCCAGCAGCTTCTCCGGGACAGGGAACACCGGGGAGCTGTTTTTT. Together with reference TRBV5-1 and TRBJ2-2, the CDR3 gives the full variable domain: KAGVTQTPRYLIKTRGQQVTLSCSPISGHRSVSWYQQTPGQGLQFLFEYFSETQRNKGNFPGRFSGRQFSNSRSEMNVSTLELGDSALYLCASSFSGTGNTGELFFGEGSRLTVL.